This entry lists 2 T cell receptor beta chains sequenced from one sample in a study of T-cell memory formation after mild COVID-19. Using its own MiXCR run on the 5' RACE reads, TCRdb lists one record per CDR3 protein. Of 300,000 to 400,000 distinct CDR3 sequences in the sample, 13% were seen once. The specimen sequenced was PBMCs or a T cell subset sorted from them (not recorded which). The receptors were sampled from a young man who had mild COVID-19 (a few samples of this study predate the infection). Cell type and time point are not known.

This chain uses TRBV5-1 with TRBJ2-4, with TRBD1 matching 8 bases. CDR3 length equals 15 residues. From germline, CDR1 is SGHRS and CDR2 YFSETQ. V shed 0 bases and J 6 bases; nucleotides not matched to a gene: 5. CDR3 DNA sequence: TGCGCCAGCAGCTTGGAGGACAGGGCGGGAAACATTCAGTACTTC. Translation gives CASSLEDRAGNIQYF.

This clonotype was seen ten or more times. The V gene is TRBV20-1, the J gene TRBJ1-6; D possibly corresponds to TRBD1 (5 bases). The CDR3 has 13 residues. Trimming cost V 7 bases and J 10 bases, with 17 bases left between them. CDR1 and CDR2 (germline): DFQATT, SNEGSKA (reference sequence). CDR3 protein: CSVNPGNVSPLHF. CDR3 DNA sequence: TGCAGTGTCAACCCAGGGAACGTCTCACCCCTCCACTTT.